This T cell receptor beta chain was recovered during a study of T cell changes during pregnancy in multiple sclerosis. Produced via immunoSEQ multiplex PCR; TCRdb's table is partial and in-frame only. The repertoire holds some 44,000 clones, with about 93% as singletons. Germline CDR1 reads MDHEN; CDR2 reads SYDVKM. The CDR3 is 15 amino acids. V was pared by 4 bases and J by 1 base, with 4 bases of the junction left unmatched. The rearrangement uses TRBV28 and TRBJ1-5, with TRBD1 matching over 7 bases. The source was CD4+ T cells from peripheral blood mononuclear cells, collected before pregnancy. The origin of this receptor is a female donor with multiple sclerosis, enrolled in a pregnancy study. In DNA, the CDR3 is TGTGCCAGCAGTTCCCACAGGGGAAGCAATCAGCCCCAGCATTTT. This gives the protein CASSSHRGSNQPQHF.